The source of this TCR beta chain is a study of cytomegalovirus exposure and HLA in healthy donors. Overall study results and limits: CMV antigen specificity of three CMV-associated chains was confirmed in vitro.

Vbeta (60) and Jbeta (13) primers were used in the PCR. The assay was immunoSEQ multiplex PCR, and TCRdb's table has in-frame clones only and misses some. The sample includes tens of thousands of clones, about two thirds of them seen just once. This clone came up once. What it binds is unknown. Germline assignment: CDR1 SGHTA and CDR2 FQGNSA. V lost 3 bases and J lost 2, with 9 bases in between. The CDR3 spans 14 residues. The clonotype originates from a woman aged 60 to 75 in good health and CMV-seropositive. Sample: PBMCs. This chain connects TRBV7-2 to TRBJ2-3; D possibly corresponds to TRBD1 (5 bases). The DNA of the CDR3 is TGTGCCAGCAGCTTGAGACAGCCCACAGATACGCAGTATTTT. Protein product: CASSLRQPTDTQYF.